The present entry profiles one TCR beta chain with its context. The sample originates from a study of blood T cell repertoires in COVID-19. The wider study: Some COVID-19 samples were acute and others convalescent; all came from the United States, Italy and Spain. From T cells, B-cell-depleted T cells, or PBMCs came the material, which was cDNA or gDNA.

V shed 5 bases, J shed 4 bases, and the junction held 11 bases outside the gene matches. CDR1 is LNHDA and CDR2 is SQIVND in the germline V gene (reference sequence). This CDR3 is 16 amino acids long. The authors' processing: Researchers report that nucleated cell counts were estimated from reference gene primer amplification. Clones were read by immunoSEQ multiplex PCR, and TCRdb kept only the in-frame ones, dropping some. V and J calls and clone size are given by that table; D and trimming were obtained from the DNA. The sample includes fewer than 85,000 clones, around 90% seen only once; the top ten take around 0.96%.

The V gene is TRBV19, the J gene TRBJ2-7; 10 nucleotides agree with TRBD2. The sequence came from a woman aged 45-65 years in a cohort sampled during active COVID-19. Sequenced sample: peripheral blood. The CDR3 sequence: CASSPWTSGSYYEQYF. For the CDR3, the DNA is TGTGCCAGTAGTCCCTGGACTAGCGGTTCTTATTACGAGCAGTACTTC. Supplemented by reference TRBV19 and TRBJ2-7, the full variable domain reads DGGITQSPKYLFRKEGQNVTLSCEQNLNHDAMYWYRQDPGQGLRLIYYSQIVNDFQKGDIAEGYSVSREKKESFPLTVTSAQKNPTAFYLCASSPWTSGSYYEQYFGPGTRLTVT.